Below, 7 T cell receptor beta chains from the same sample are listed, as sequenced in a study of post-analysis software for immune sequencing data (dated by TCRdb to between 2014 and 2017). Study-wide findings and limitations: Significantly higher frequencies in patients than in controls were found for a few TRBV segments, including TRBV5-6, TRBV5-1 and TRBV20-1.

The library was built by means of PCR. The sequencer was an Illumina HiSeq 2500. To reduce PCR and sequencing biases, unique molecular identifiers were built into the TCR beta cDNA libraries. The public reads were run again by TCRdb, first through fastp at Q25 and then through MiXCR, and only productive beta chains were kept. Each entry is one CDR3 protein sequence, shown with its most common DNA and genes. This sample comprises about 620,000 distinct CDR3 sequences, roughly 47% of them detected only once. About 1.8% of the sample lies in the top ten. No antigen has been assigned to these receptors. Sample: blood. These receptors were obtained from a girl between 5 and 17 years old with multiple sclerosis.

The chain joins TRBV5-1 to TRBJ2-4, with 10 bases fitting TRBD2. The J call may be incorrect, as the DNA end agrees better with TRBJ2-7. Germline CDR1 SGHRS, CDR2 YFSETQ. The CDR3 runs to 15 residues. The CDR3 sequence is CASSSAGTSVYEQYF. CDR3 bases: TGCGCCAGCAGCTCGGCGGGGACTAGCGTTTACGAGCAGTACTTC.

This chain uses TRBV7-9 with TRBJ1-2, with 7 bases identical to TRBD1. The trim removed 3 bases at V and 3 bases at J, leaving 7 bases unmatched. CDR3 length: 15 residues. Germline CDR1 reads SEHNR; CDR2 reads FQNEAQ (reference sequence). CDR3 loop: CASSLRQGRDYGYTF. The CDR3 DNA sequence: TGTGCCAGCAGCTTGAGACAGGGCAGGGACTATGGCTACACCTTC.

In this sample, this clonotype turned up a few times. The chain has TRBV11-1 and TRBJ2-1, with a weak D call TRBD2 (7 bases). This CDR3 region has 17 residues. The ends were cut back, 5 bases at V and 4 bases at J, with 21 bases in the middle. The germline gives CDR1 SGHAT, CDR2 FQDESV (reference sequence). The CDR3 region is CASSPGGLAGTYNEQFF. The CDR3 DNA follows: TGTGCCAGCAGCCCCGGGGGGCTGGCGGGGACTTACAATGAGCAGTTCTTC.

This clonotype was detected only a few times. This rearrangement joins TRBV12-3 or TRBV12-4 to TRBJ2-1; possibly TRBD1 for D (5 bases). V lost 7 bases and J 0 bases, leaving 10 bases between the germline ends. There are 14 residues in the CDR3. This CDR3 reads CASTSGSSYNEQFF. The CDR3 bases are TGTGCCAGCACCTCAGGGTCCTCCTACAATGAGCAGTTCTTC.

This CDR3 is CASSQADRDNEKLFF. The CDR3 DNA reads as TGCGCCAGCAGCCAGGCGGACAGGGATAATGAAAAACTGTTTTTT. The chain uses TRBV4-1 and TRBJ1-4, with TRBD1 matching 8 bases. The CDR3 spans 15 residues. Germline CDR1 MGHRA, CDR2 YSYEKL. The V gene end was trimmed by 3 bases and the J gene end by 4 bases; junction bases not matched to a gene: 4.

This chain links TRBV7-9 with TRBJ1-4, with D hard to call. V lost 7 bases to trimming and J lost 8 bases, with 20 bases between them. Germline V CDR1 and CDR2: SEHNR, FQNEAQ (reference sequence). The CDR3 length is 15 residues. The CDR3 DNA reads TGTGCCAGCAACCGACGCGTGGAGGGAGGGGAAAAACTGTTTTTT. The encoded protein is CASNRRVEGGEKLFF.

This clonotype has just a few counts. The chain couples TRBV6-1 to TRBJ2-2; 7 bases line up with TRBD1. Germline assignment: CDR1 MNHNS and CDR2 SASEGT. The CDR3 has 17 residues. The J segment lost 0 bases and the V segment lost 7 bases, leaving 11 bases of the junction unmatched. CDR3 coding DNA: TGTGCCAGCACCGGGGACAGTGCCTCCGCGAACACCGGGGAGCTGTTTTTT. Amino acid sequence: CASTGDSASANTGELFF.